This T cell receptor beta chain is from a study of control samples from healthy donors and cancer patients. Here immunoSEQ multiplex PCR was the method, and the copy in TCRdb shows in-frame clones only, minus some. This table has some 71,000 clones, roughly nine tenths appearing once. This receptor was obtained from a man aged 60 to 69 with colorectal cancer. The sequencing input was PBMCs.

The CDR3 reads CASSPRRANVLTF. CDR3 bases: TGTGCCAGCAGCCCCCGACGGGCCAACGTCCTGACTTTC. The chain has TRBV7-2 and TRBJ2-6; D remains unclear. The CDR3 is made up of 13 amino acids. The ends were cut back, 5 bases at V and 5 bases at J, with 7 bases in the middle. Germline CDR1 and CDR2: SGHTA and FQGNSA.